This T cell receptor (beta chain) was sequenced for a study of metastatic and nonmetastatic thyroid tumors. Using MiXCR, TCRdb reanalyzed the PCR reads. Found here are over 13,000 clones, 24% of them singletons; the top ten hold around 7.7%. Trimming removed 8 bases from V and 6 bases from J; junction bases left unmatched: 7. The CDR3 contains 13 residues. From germline, CDR1 is LNHNV and CDR2 YYDKDF (reference sequence). This clone has a count of ten or more. Thyroid surgery was performed in patients who had received no treatment beforehand. Sequenced material: tumor tissue. The source is a female donor with papillary thyroid cancer or a benign thyroid nodule (not recorded which). Some clones in this sample may be carry-over from other donors' samples. The chain carries TRBV15 and TRBJ1-2; TRBD1 aligns across 9 bases. The CDR3 sequence is CATGGQGSHGYTF. In DNA, the CDR3 is TGTGCCACCGGCGGACAGGGGTCCCATGGCTACACCTTC. Full variable domain (remainder filled in from reference TRBV15 and TRBJ1-2): DAMVIQNPRYQVTQFGKPVTLSCSQTLNHNVMYWYQQKSSQAPKLLFHYYDKDFNNEADTPDNFQSRRPNTSFCFLDIRSPGLGDTAMYLCATGGQGSHGYTFGSGTRLTVV.